This TCR beta chain appears in the sequencing data of a study of breast tumors, draining lymph nodes, adjacent tissues. General study points: That most tumor T cells come from lymph nodes remained unproven. Tumor and nontumor repertoires were significantly more similar in luminal-like than in basal-like breast cancer. Tumor repertoires ranked between lymph nodes and nontumor tissue in diversity, with V and J gene preferences. Most tumor T cells seemingly derive from lymph node, then expand in tumor.

This CDR3 has 15 residues. Looked up from germline, CDR1 is SGHRS and CDR2 is YFSETQ. Deletions cut 3 bases from V and 3 bases from J, with 16 bases between. TCRdb re-analysed the multiplex PCR reads in MiXCR, keeping a single row per CDR3 protein. The sample carries about 53,000 distinct CDR3 sequences, less than 55% recorded once. This clonotype is labeled as medium-sized. Its antigen is not known. The chain couples TRBV5-1 to TRBJ2-7, with D possibly matching TRBD1 (7 bases). The sequence was collected from a female donor with breast cancer. Some clones in this sample may be carry-over from other donors' samples. Material: breast tumor tissue. CDR3 loop: CASSSQAGQFYEQYF. The CDR3 region has the DNA TGCGCCAGCAGCTCCCAGGCGGGACAGTTCTACGAGCAGTACTTC.